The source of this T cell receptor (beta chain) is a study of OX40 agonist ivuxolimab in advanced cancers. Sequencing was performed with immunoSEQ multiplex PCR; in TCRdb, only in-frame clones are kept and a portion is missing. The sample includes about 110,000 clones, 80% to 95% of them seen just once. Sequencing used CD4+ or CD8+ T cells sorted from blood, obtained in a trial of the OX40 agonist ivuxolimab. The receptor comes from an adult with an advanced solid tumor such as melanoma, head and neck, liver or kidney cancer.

CDR3 DNA sequence: TGTGCCAGCAGTTCGGGACAGGGAACTACAAGCTCCTACAATGAGCAGTTCTTC. It yields the protein CASSSGQGTTSSYNEQFF. The chain couples TRBV13 to TRBJ2-1; 9 positions match TRBD1. The germline CDR1 and CDR2 sequences are PRHDT and FYEKMQ (reference sequence). V was pared by 6 bases and J by 0 bases, with 12 bases of the junction left unmatched. The CDR3 totals 18 residues. The full variable domain, rest sourced from reference TRBV13 and TRBJ2-1, is AAGVIQSPRHLIKEKRETATLKCYPIPRHDTVYWYQQGPGQDPQFLISFYEKMQSDKGSIPDRFSAQQFSDYHSELNMSSLELGDSALYFCASSSGQGTTSSYNEQFFGPGTRLTVL.